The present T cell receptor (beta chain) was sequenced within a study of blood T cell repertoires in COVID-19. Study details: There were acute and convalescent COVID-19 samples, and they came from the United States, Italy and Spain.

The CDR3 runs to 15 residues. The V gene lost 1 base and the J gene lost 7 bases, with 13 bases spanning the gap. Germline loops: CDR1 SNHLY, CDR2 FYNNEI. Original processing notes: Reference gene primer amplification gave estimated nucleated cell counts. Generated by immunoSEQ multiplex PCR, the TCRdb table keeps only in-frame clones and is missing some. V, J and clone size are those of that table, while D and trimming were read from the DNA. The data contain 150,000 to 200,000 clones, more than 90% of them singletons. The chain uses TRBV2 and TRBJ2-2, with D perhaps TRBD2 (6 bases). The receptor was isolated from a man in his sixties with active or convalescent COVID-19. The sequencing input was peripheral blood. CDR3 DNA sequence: TGTGCCAGCAGTGAAGTTCTCGGGACTCTCGGGGAGCTGTTTTTT. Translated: CASSEVLGTLGELFF.